This record concerns one T cell receptor (beta chain) sequence. Germline V gene sequence: CDR1 LGHDT, CDR2 YNNKEL (reference sequence). The CDR3 consists of 14 residues. Trimming stripped 5 bases from V and 2 bases from J, with 12 bases between. This entry is derived from a study of blood T cell repertoires in COVID-19. About the study: From T cells, B-cell-depleted T cells, or PBMCs came the material, which was cDNA or gDNA.

Original processing notes: How many nucleated cells were present was estimated from reference gene primer amplification. Profiling relied on immunoSEQ multiplex PCR, and the TCRdb table lists in-frame clones only, not all of them. Clone size and the V and J calls come from that table; the DNA yielded D and trimming. The data show 120,000 or so clones, 80% to 90% seen once. This chain joins TRBV3-1 (or the pseudogene TRBV3-2) and TRBJ1-1; perhaps TRBD1 as D (6 bases). Sequencing was done on a sample of peripheral blood. The clonotype originates from a woman aged 55-70 years with acute or convalescent COVID-19. This CDR3 is CASSDGQINTEAFF. CDR3 DNA sequence: TGTGCCAGCAGCGATGGACAGATTAACACTGAAGCTTTCTTT.